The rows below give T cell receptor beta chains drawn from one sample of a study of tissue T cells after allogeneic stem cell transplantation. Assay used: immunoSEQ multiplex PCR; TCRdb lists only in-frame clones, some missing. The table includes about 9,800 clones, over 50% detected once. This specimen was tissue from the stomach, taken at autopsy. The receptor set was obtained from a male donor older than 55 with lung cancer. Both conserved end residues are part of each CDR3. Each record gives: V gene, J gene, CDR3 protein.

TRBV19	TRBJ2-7	CATNDRASYEQYF
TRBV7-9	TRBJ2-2	CASSFRNAINTGELFF
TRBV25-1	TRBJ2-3	CASSWGQGQQYF
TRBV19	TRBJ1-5	CASRDRTSNQPQHF
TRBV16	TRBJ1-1	CASSQGQGNTEAFF
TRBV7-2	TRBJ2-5	CASSSSTETQYF
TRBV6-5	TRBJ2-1	CASSSPFRNEQFF
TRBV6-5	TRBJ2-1	CASSHSGDEQFF
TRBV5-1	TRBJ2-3	CASSSPSTDTQYF
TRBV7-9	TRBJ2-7	CASSLAQGHRYEQYF
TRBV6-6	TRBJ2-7	CASSKAVGATYEQYF
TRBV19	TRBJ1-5	CASAHGDSNQPQHF
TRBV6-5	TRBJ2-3	CASSYSLWGADTQYF
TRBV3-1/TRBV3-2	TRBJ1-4	CASSLNSHNEKLFF
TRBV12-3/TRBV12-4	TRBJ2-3	CASSFSGTQYF
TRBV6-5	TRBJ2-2	CASSISGSTGELFF
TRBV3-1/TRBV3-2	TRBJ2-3	CASSQGLATDTQYF
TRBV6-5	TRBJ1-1	CASSYQPGATNTEAFF